The 3 T cell receptor beta chains below all came from one sample that was sequenced in a study of blood T cell repertoires in COVID-19. Measured with immunoSEQ multiplex PCR; TCRdb has only the in-frame clones, and not every one. Among under 130,000 clones listed, roughly 71% were seen once. The sequenced sample was peripheral blood. These receptors were taken from an elderly man with acute or convalescent COVID-19.

The chain is built from TRBV9 and TRBJ1-1; D not certain. Germline V gives CDR1 SGDLS, CDR2 YYNGEE. The CDR3 runs 14 residues. The V gene lost 4 bases and the J gene lost 7 bases, with 17 bases spanning the gap. The CDR3: CASSLGERTNEAFF. The CDR3 DNA is TGTGCCAGCAGCCTGGGAGAAAGAACTAATGAAGCTTTCTTT.

This chain links TRBV19 with TRBJ2-3; D is uncertain. Germline CDR1 is LNHDA and CDR2 is SQIVND (reference sequence). Deletions cut 5 bases from V and 3 bases from J, with 18 bases between. The CDR3 spans 16 residues. In nucleotides, the CDR3 is TGTGCCAGTAGTTCCCGCAGACTCCCCGGTACAGATACGCAGTATTTT. Its protein is CASSSRRLPGTDTQYF.

The chain links TRBV7-8 to TRBJ1-6; D is unresolved. The CDR3 has 12 amino acids. Germline CDR1 SGHVS, CDR2 FQNEAQ. V was shortened by 4 bases and J by 7 bases, with 5 bases between the two germline ends. CDR3 DNA sequence: TGTGCCAGCAGCTCCCTAAATTCACCCCTCCACTTT. It specifies CASSSLNSPLHF.